The sequence of this T cell receptor beta chain was determined in a study of blood T cell repertoires in COVID-19. Study information: T cells, B-cell-depleted T cells, or PBMCs provided the cDNA or gDNA that served as material.

Original methodology: How many nucleated cells were present was estimated from reference gene primer amplification. Sequencing was performed with immunoSEQ multiplex PCR; in TCRdb, only in-frame clones are kept and a portion is missing. The V and J calls and the clone size are those of that table, but D and trimming were determined from the DNA. The sample has 73,000 or so clones, 83% seen once; the top ten hold 6% to 7%. Germline CDR1 is SGDLS and CDR2 is YYNGEE. V lost 4 bases and J 6 bases, leaving 8 bases between the germline ends. CDR3 length: 12 residues. The gene calls are TRBV9 and TRBJ2-1; perhaps TRBD1 as D (5 bases). The receptor's source is a woman in her sixties or seventies with acute or convalescent COVID-19. The sequencing input was peripheral blood. The CDR3 bases are TGTGCCAGCAGCCCCCAGGGCAATGAGCAGTTCTTC. This translates into CASSPQGNEQFF.